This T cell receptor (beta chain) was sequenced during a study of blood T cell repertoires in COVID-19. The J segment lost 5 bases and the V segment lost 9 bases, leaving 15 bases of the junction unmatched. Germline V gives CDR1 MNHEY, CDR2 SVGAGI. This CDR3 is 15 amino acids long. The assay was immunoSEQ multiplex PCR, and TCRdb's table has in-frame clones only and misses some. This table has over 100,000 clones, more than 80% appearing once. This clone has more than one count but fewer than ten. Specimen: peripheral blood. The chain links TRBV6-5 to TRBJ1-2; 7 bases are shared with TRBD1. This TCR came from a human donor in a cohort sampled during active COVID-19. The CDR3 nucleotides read TGTGCCAGTAAAGAGGGACAGACGGAGAGTTATGGCTACACCTTC. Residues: CASKEGQTESYGYTF.